The 25 T cell receptor beta chains below come from one sample, sequenced in a study of control samples from healthy donors and cancer patients. Assay used: immunoSEQ multiplex PCR; TCRdb lists only in-frame clones, some missing. The sample lists about 85,000 clones, 90% occurring once. Sequencing was performed on blood. These receptors all stem from a woman younger than 30 in good health.

The rearrangement joins TRBV27 to TRBJ1-1; D may be TRBD1 (6 bases). The length of the CDR3 is 15 residues. Germline V gene lookup returns CDR1 MNHEY and CDR2 SMNVEV (reference sequence). V lost 3 bases, J lost 4 bases, and 15 bases lay in between. The CDR3 protein is CASSLRGASLTEAFF. In DNA form, the CDR3 reads TGTGCCAGCAGTTTGCGGGGGGCGTCTCTCACTGAAGCTTTCTTT.

This chain uses TRBV5-6 with TRBJ2-7; D may match TRBD1 or TRBD2 (5 bases each). The CDR3 totals 14 residues. Germline V gene lookup returns CDR1 SGHDT and CDR2 YYEEEE. V lost 2 bases and J 5 bases, leaving 14 bases between the germline ends. In nucleotides, the CDR3 is TGTGCCAGCAGCTTTTTGGGGCAGGGAGACGAGCAGTACTTC. As protein: CASSFLGQGDEQYF.

CDR3 DNA sequence: TGTGCCAGCAGCCCGGGGGAGGAGCAGTACTTC. Translating gives CASSPGEEQYF. The chain has TRBV5-4 and TRBJ2-7, with D possibly being TRBD2 (6 bases). The CDR3 covers 11 residues. Germline-derived CDR1 and CDR2 are SGHNT and YYREEE (reference sequence). Trimming removed 4 bases at V and 7 bases at J, with 9 bases between.

The CDR3 is CASKQGGIIDEQFF. In DNA, the CDR3 is TGTGCCAGCAAACAGGGGGGGATCATCGATGAGCAGTTCTTC. J is TRBJ2-1 and V is TRBV6-5; D possibly corresponds to TRBD1 (8 bases). The germline V and J ends were trimmed by 7 bases and 8 bases, with 18 bases remaining between them. Germline V CDR1 and CDR2: MNHEY, SVGAGI. This CDR3 contains 14 residues.

V is TRBV6-5 and J is TRBJ2-3; tentatively, D is TRBD1 or TRBD2 (5 bases each). V was cut by 0 bases and J by 2 bases, with 9 bases left in between. Germline CDR1 and CDR2: MNHEY and SVGAGI. This CDR3 contains 15 residues. The CDR3 reads CASSYSWGTTDTQYF. The CDR3 coding sequence is TGTGCCAGCAGTTACTCCTGGGGGACCACAGATACGCAGTATTTT.

V usage is TRBV28 and J usage is TRBJ2-3, with TRBD1 matching over 7 bases. The CDR3 covers 12 residues. Germline CDR1 reads MDHEN; CDR2 reads SYDVKM. V was pared by 8 bases and J by 7 bases, with 6 bases of the junction left unmatched. CDR3 DNA sequence: TGTGCCAGCCTTTCCAGGGGGAATACGCAGTATTTT. It yields the protein CASLSRGNTQYF.

The rearrangement uses TRBV9 and TRBJ1-1; D perhaps matches TRBD1 (5 bases). Germline V lookup: CDR1 SGDLS, CDR2 YYNGEE. The CDR3 has 16 amino acids. V was pared by 3 bases and J by 3 bases, with 18 bases between. The CDR3 coding sequence is TGTGCCAGCAGCGCGAGTGGAGGGGCGCGGGACACTGAAGCTTTCTTT. It specifies CASSASGGARDTEAFF.

CDR3 DNA: TGTGCCAGCAGTGAAGGGATCAATCAGCCCCAGCATTTT. This translates into CASSEGINQPQHF. The gene calls are TRBV25-1 and TRBJ1-5; the D is unclear. Germline CDR1 and CDR2: MGHDK and SYGVNS. The V gene lost 2 bases and the J gene lost 3 bases, with 5 bases spanning the gap. The CDR3 runs to 13 residues.

This sequence joins TRBV2 and TRBJ1-5, with D unclear. Trimming pared 7 bases from V and 2 bases from J, leaving 6 bases between. The CDR3 is made up of 12 amino acids. Germline V gives CDR1 SNHLY, CDR2 FYNNEI. The CDR3 DNA follows: TGTGCCAGCAACCTCGGCAATCAGCCCCAGCATTTT. Amino acids: CASNLGNQPQHF.

V is TRBV11-1 and J is TRBJ2-7; D perhaps matches TRBD2 (6 bases). V lost 5 bases, J lost 0 bases, and 11 bases lay in between. The CDR3 covers 14 residues. CDR1 and CDR2 (germline): SGHAT, FQDESV (reference sequence). CDR3 sequence (DNA): TGTGCCAGCAGCCAGGATAGCGGCTCCTACGAGCAGTACTTC. As protein: CASSQDSGSYEQYF.

The chain combines TRBV6-5 with TRBJ1-2, with D hard to call. The germline V gene encodes CDR1 MNHEY and CDR2 SVGAGI. The germline V and J ends were trimmed by 6 bases and 0 bases, with 11 bases remaining between them. The CDR3 runs to 14 residues. The CDR3 DNA follows: TGTGCCAGCAGATGGGAATATCCTAACTATGGCTACACCTTC. Translated, it gives CASRWEYPNYGYTF.

The rearrangement links TRBV5-5 to TRBJ1-5; D may be TRBD1 (5 bases). In germline, CDR1 is SGHKS, CDR2 YYEKEE (reference sequence). Deletions cut 1 base from V and 3 bases from J, with 11 bases between. This CDR3 is built from 15 residues. This CDR3 is CASSLYGGLNQPQHF. CDR3 DNA: TGTGCCAGCAGCTTGTACGGGGGTCTCAATCAGCCCCAGCATTTT.

The chain links TRBV5-1 to TRBJ2-6; D is unclear. Germline CDR1 is SGHRS and CDR2 is YFSETQ. The V and J ends lost 0 bases and 2 bases respectively, with 21 bases between them. The CDR3 sequence is 20 residues long. CDR3 in DNA: TGCGCCAGCAGCTTGGGGTTTACCGATCTAACTAAGCCTGGGGCCAACGTCCTGACTTTC. Translating it yields CASSLGFTDLTKPGANVLTF.

The rearrangement uses TRBV27 and TRBJ2-3; 7 nucleotides align to TRBD2. Germline V gene lookup returns CDR1 MNHEY and CDR2 SMNVEV (reference sequence). The CDR3 sequence is 17 residues long. J gave up 2 bases and V 1 base, and 9 bases lay outside the gene matches. The CDR3 sequence: CASSLYATRGDTDTQYF. As DNA, the CDR3 is TGTGCCAGCAGTTTATACGCTACCCGGGGGGACACAGATACGCAGTATTTT.

The chain has TRBV7-2 and TRBJ2-7; 8 bases align to TRBD1. From germline, CDR1 is SGHTA and CDR2 FQGNSA. V lost 6 bases and J lost 3; bases outside the gene matches: 4. CDR3 length: 13 amino acids. The CDR3 nucleotides read TGTGCCAGCAGTCGGACAGGGAACTACGAGCAGTACTTC. Protein product: CASSRTGNYEQYF.

The chain employs TRBV19 and TRBJ1-2, with 11 positions matching TRBD1. The CDR3 is made up of 15 amino acids. Trimming removed 7 bases from V and 6 bases from J; junction bases left unmatched: 10. Germline CDR1 is LNHDA and CDR2 is SQIVND (reference sequence). The CDR3 region is CASTDMPGQGDGYTF. The CDR3 nucleotides are TGTGCCAGTACCGACATGCCGGGACAGGGGGATGGCTACACCTTC.

This clone came up once. The rearrangement links TRBV5-1 to TRBJ1-1; possible D gene TRBD1, 5 bases. This CDR3 contains 13 residues. The germline V gene has CDR1 SGHRS and CDR2 YFSETQ. The V and J ends lost 3 bases and 3 bases respectively, with 9 bases between them. The CDR3, as DNA: TGCGCCAGCAGCTGGGACGGAGACACTGAAGCTTTCTTT. Its protein is CASSWDGDTEAFF.

The rearrangement joins TRBV5-1 to TRBJ2-2; 10 bases are shared with TRBD1. Looked up from germline, CDR1 is SGHRS and CDR2 is YFSETQ. The junction had 5 bases not matched to a gene; V was cut back by 5 bases and J by 7 bases. The CDR3 loop spans 14 amino acids. The DNA for the CDR3 is TGCGCCAGCAGGCGACAGGGGGCAAACGGGGAGCTGTTTTTT. This encodes CASRRQGANGELFF.

The rearrangement uses TRBV6-5 and TRBJ2-5; no reliable D call. Germline lookup yields CDR1 MNHEY and CDR2 SVGAGI. The length of the CDR3 is 12 residues. V lost 8 bases to trimming and J lost 4 bases, with 11 bases between them. The CDR3 DNA reads as TGTGCCAGCGGGAATTTAGGAGAGACCCAGTACTTC. The encoded protein is CASGNLGETQYF.

The J gene is TRBJ2-7, the V gene TRBV5-1; D is ambiguous. The V end was cut by 3 bases, the J end by 3 bases, with 13 bases between. The CDR3 totals 14 residues. Germline CDR1 reads SGHRS; CDR2 reads YFSETQ. The CDR3 DNA sequence: TGCGCCAGCAGCTATATACCTACAGACTACGAGCAGTACTTC. This encodes CASSYIPTDYEQYF.

This chain uses TRBV11-3 with TRBJ1-2; the D is unclear. The CDR3 is 13 residues long. V lost 4 bases and J lost 5, with 11 bases in between. Germline V CDR1 and CDR2: SGHNT, YENEEA. The CDR3 here is CASSSDGGYGYTF. The DNA for the CDR3 is TGTGCCAGCAGCTCGGACGGAGGTTATGGCTACACCTTC.

This chain uses TRBV5-5 with TRBJ2-5; no firm D call. The V gene's germline CDR1 is SGHKS and CDR2 YYEKEE (reference sequence). The CDR3 sequence is 14 residues long. The V end was cut by 0 bases, the J end by 5 bases, with 11 bases between. For the CDR3, the DNA is TGTGCCAGCAGCTTGGGACTTGCCGGTGAGACCCAGTACTTC. It encodes CASSLGLAGETQYF.

This chain links TRBV6-4 with TRBJ2-3; the D gene is possibly TRBD1 (7 bases). CDR1 and CDR2 from the germline V gene are MRHNA and SNTAGT. V lost 4 bases and J lost 5, with 10 bases in between. The CDR3 loop spans 13 amino acids. The CDR3 reads CASSGQGGDTQYF. DNA of the CDR3: TGTGCCAGCAGTGGACAGGGAGGAGATACGCAGTATTTT.

The CDR3 spells CASTGRDRSYEQYF. The CDR3 coding sequence is TGTGCCAGCACCGGCAGGGACCGCTCCTACGAGCAGTACTTC. The rearrangement joins TRBV2 to TRBJ2-7; D possibly uses TRBD1 or TRBD2 (5 bases each). Germline-derived CDR1 and CDR2 are SNHLY and FYNNEI. The CDR3 length is 14 residues. The germline V and J ends were trimmed by 7 bases and 0 bases, with 13 bases remaining between them.

The genes are TRBV24-1 and TRBJ2-2, with TRBD2 identical over 7 bases. V was pared by 6 bases and J by 2 bases, with 8 bases of the junction left unmatched. Germline CDR1 KGHDR, CDR2 SFDVKD. The CDR3 extends over 16 amino acids. In DNA, the CDR3 is TGTGCCACCAGTCCCCGCGGGGGTCCAAACACCGGGGAGCTGTTTTTT. Translating gives CATSPRGGPNTGELFF.